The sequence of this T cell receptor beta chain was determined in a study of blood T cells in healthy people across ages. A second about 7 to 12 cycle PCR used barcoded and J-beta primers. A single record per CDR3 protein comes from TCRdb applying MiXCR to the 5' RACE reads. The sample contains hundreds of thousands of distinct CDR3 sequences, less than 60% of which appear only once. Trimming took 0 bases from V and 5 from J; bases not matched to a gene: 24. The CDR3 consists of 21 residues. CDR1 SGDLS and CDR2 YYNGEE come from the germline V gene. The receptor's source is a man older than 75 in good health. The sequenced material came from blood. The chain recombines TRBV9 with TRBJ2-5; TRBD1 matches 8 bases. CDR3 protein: CASSVATIPRTGSYVSETQYF. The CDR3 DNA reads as TGTGCCAGCAGCGTAGCTACGATTCCGAGGACAGGGTCCTATGTGTCGGAGACCCAGTACTTC.